The entry below gives a single TCR beta chain sequence along with its context. Its target is not known. This sample was taken from a study of OX40 agonist ivuxolimab in advanced cancers. The overall study: Patients took ivuxolimab, an agonistic anti-OX40 (CD134) antibody. Three patients, one with hepatocellular carcinoma and two with cutaneous melanoma, achieved partial responses. Past anti-PD-1, anti-PD-L1 or anti-CTLA-4 therapy was accepted, and approximately 40% had received some.

The data were produced by immunoSEQ multiplex PCR, yet TCRdb's version contains in-frame clones alone and is incomplete. The sample lists about 14,000 clones; 91% were seen once. The CDR3 is 14 amino acids. Germline V gene data show CDR1 as MNHEY and CDR2 as SMNVEV (reference sequence). V was trimmed by 5 bases and J by 5 bases, leaving 12 bases between them. Broader study findings: Undetermined was the antigen specificity of the expanded peripheral T cells.

This receptor was identified in an adult with an advanced solid tumor such as melanoma, head and neck, liver or kidney cancer. The chain couples TRBV27 to TRBJ2-2, with D possibly being TRBD2 (6 bases). The input for sequencing was CD4+ or CD8+ T cells sorted from blood, taken in a trial of the OX40 agonist ivuxolimab. The CDR3 DNA sequence: TGTGCCAGCAGTCTGGGACTTGAGACCGGGGAGCTGTTTTTT. Protein: CASSLGLETGELFF.